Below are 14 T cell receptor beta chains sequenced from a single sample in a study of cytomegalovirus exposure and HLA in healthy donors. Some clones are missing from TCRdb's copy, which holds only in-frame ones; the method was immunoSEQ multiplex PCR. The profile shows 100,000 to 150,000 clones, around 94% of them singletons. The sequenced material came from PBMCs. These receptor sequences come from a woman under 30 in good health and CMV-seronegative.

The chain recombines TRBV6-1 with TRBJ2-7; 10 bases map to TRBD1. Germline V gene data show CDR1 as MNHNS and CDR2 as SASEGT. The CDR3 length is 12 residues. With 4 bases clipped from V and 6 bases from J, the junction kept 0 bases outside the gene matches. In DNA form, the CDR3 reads TGTGCCAGCAGTGGGGACAGGGGCGAGCAGTACTTC. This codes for CASSGDRGEQYF.

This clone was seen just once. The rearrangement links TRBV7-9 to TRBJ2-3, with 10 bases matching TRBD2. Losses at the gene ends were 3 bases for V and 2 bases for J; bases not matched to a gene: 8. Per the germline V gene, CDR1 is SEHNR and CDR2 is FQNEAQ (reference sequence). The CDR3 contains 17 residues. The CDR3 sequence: CASSFSGRRLLTDTQYF. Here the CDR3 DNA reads TGTGCCAGCAGCTTTAGCGGGAGGCGCCTTCTCACAGATACGCAGTATTTT.

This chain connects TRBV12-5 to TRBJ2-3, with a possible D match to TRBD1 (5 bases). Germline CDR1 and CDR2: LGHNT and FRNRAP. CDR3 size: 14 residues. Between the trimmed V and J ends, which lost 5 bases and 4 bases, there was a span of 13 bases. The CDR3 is CASGQIQAADTQYF. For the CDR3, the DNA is TGTGCTAGTGGTCAAATACAGGCAGCAGATACGCAGTATTTT.

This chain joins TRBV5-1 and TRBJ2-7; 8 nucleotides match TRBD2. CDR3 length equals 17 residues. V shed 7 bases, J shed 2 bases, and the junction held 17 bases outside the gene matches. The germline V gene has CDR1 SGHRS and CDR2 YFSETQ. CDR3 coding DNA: TGCGCCAGCGCCTTCCTTCCAACTAGCGGTAATACCTACGAGCAGTACTTC. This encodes CASAFLPTSGNTYEQYF.

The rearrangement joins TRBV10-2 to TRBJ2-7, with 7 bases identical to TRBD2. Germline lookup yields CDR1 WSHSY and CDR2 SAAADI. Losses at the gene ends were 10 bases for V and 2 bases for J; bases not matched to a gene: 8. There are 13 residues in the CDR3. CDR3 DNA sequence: TGCGCCACCGGAAGCGGGGCGGCCTACGAGCAGTACTTC. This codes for CATGSGAAYEQYF.

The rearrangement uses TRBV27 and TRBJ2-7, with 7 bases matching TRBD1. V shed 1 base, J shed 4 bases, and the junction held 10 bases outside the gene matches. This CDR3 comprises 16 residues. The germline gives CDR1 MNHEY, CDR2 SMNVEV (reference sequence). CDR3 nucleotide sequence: TGTGCCAGCAGTTTATTATTAAGGGGGCGCAGGTACGAGCAGTACTTC. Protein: CASSLLLRGRRYEQYF.

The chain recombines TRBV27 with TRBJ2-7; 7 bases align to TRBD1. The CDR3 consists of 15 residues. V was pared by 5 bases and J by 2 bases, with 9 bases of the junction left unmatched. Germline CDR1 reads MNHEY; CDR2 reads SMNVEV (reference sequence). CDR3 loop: CASSPLQGKAYEQYF. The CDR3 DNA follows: TGTGCCAGCAGTCCCCTACAGGGGAAGGCCTACGAGCAGTACTTC.

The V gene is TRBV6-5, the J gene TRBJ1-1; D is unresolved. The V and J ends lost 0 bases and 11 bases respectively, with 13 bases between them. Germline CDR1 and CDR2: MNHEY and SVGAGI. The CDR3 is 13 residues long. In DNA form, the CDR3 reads TGTGCCAGCAGTTACTCTGGAGGAATGGCTGCTTTCTTT. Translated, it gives CASSYSGGMAAFF.

CDR3 sequence reads: CASSVGLANNEQFF. As DNA, the CDR3 is TGTGCCAGCAGTGTAGGACTAGCCAACAATGAGCAGTTCTTC. The chain recombines TRBV27 with TRBJ2-1; 8 bases line up with TRBD2. V shed 5 bases and J 5 bases; nucleotides not matched to a gene: 5. Looked up from germline, CDR1 is MNHEY and CDR2 is SMNVEV (reference sequence). The CDR3 has 14 residues.

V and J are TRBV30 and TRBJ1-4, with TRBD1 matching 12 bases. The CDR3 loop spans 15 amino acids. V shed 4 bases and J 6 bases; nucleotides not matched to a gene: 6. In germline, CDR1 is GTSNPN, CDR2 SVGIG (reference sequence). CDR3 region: CAWTGTGGGYEKLFF. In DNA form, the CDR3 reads TGTGCCTGGACCGGGACAGGGGGCGGGTATGAAAAACTGTTTTTT. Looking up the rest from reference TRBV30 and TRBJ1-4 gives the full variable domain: SQTIHQWPATLVQPVGSPLSLECTVEGTSNPNLYWYRQAAGRGLQLLFYSVGIGQISSEVPQNLSASRPQDRQFILSSKKLLLSDSGFYLCAWTGTGGGYEKLFFGSGTQLSVL.

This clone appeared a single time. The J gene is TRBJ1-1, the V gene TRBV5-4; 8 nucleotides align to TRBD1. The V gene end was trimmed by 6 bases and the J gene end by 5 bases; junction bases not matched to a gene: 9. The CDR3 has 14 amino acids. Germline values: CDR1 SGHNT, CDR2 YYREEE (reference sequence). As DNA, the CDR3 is TGTGCCAGCAACCTCAGGGGGCGCGGGACTGAAGCTTTCTTT. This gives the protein CASNLRGRGTEAFF.

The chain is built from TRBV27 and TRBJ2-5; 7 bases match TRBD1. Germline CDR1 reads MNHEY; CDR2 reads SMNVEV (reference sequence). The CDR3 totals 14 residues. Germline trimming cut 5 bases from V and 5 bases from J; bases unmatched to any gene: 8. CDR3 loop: CASSPYRGRETQYF. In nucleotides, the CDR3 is TGTGCCAGCAGTCCATACAGGGGCAGGGAGACCCAGTACTTC.

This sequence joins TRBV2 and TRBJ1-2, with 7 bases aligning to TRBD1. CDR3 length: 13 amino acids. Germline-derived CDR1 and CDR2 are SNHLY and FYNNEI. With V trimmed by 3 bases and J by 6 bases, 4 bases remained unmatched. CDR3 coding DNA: TGTGCCAGCAGTGACCAGGGGGGAGATGGCTACACCTTC. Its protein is CASSDQGGDGYTF. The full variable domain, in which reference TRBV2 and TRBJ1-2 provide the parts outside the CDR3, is EPEVTQTPSHQVTQMGQEVILRCVPISNHLYFYWYRQILGQKVEFLVSFYNNEISEKSEIFDDQFSVERPDGSNFTLKIRSTKLEDSAMYFCASSDQGGDGYTFGSGTRLTVV.

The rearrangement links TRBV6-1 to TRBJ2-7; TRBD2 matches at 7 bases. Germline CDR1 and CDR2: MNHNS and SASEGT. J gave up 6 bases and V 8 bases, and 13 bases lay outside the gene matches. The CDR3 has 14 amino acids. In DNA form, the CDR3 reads TGTGCCAGCTCTCCCCTGCGATCGGGAGGCGAGCAGTACTTC. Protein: CASSPLRSGGEQYF.